This T cell receptor beta chain was captured by sequencing in a study of blood T cells in healthy people across ages. Study-level points and caveats: Relative to aged donors, long-lived donors carried more naive CD4+ cells and displayed higher diversity.

Germline V gene data show CDR1 as SGHAT and CDR2 as FQNNGV. Unmatched junction bases numbered 5, after V lost 0 bases and J lost 7 bases. The CDR3 is 16 residues long. This clonotype was seen only a few times. What it binds is unknown. It was with a sample-barcoded 5' primer and a J-beta primer mix that a second PCR of roughly 6 to 11 cycles was run. Every single cDNA molecule received a tag from a template-switch adaptor with 12 random nucleotides. TCRdb re-called the 5' RACE reads with MiXCR, one entry per CDR3 protein. Of over a million distinct CDR3 sequences in the sample, roughly 43% were seen once.

This clonotype was obtained from a woman between 18 and 29 years old in good health. The source material was blood. V usage is TRBV11-2 and J usage is TRBJ1-6; 8 bases align to TRBD1. CDR3 sequence reads: CASSLESGQENSPLHF. The CDR3 DNA reads as TGTGCCAGCAGCTTAGAATCGGGACAGGAAAATTCACCCCTCCACTTT.